This TCR beta chain originates from a study of control samples from healthy donors and cancer patients. Germline values: CDR1 KGHSH, CDR2 LQKENI. Trimming left V 2 bases short and J 3 bases short, with 8 bases between. The length of the CDR3 is 13 residues. Clones were read by immunoSEQ multiplex PCR, and TCRdb kept only the in-frame ones, dropping some. This table has roughly 120,000 clones, 70% to 90% appearing once. The receptor comes from a middle-aged man in good health. The specimen was blood. The chain links TRBV18 to TRBJ2-7; D unclear. In DNA form, the CDR3 reads TGTGCCAGCTCACCAGGTCCGGGCTACGAGCAGTACTTC. Translating it yields CASSPGPGYEQYF.